The clone carrying this T cell receptor beta chain was seen only a few times. What it binds is not known. The data originate from a study of T cells in Graves' hyperthyroidism and ophthalmopathy. Study-wide results and limits: Most thyroid-expanded clonotypes above 0.001 were also found in blood.

In making diagnoses, clinical symptoms, serum thyroxine and TRAb, thyroid ultrasound and orbital computed tomography were all used. The germline V gene encodes CDR1 MNHEY and CDR2 SVGEGT. V shed 0 bases, J shed 5 bases, and the junction held 3 bases outside the gene matches. This CDR3 comprises 15 residues. From RNA transcripts, TCR beta CDR3 regions were amplified. A set of HTBI primers served as the primers for a first-round RT-PCR of the TCR CDR3. TCRdb reanalysed the multiplex PCR reads using MiXCR and keeps one entry per CDR3 protein. The sample lists roughly 720,000 distinct CDR3 sequences, 15% to 20% occurring once.

This receptor was identified in a man aged 45-65 years with Graves' hyperthyroidism. The rearrangement joins TRBV6-2 or TRBV6-3 to TRBJ2-7; 11 bases match TRBD2. Sequencing was performed on blood. The CDR3 loop reads CASSYSTSGINEQYF. Here the CDR3 DNA reads TGTGCCAGCAGTTACTCGACTAGCGGGATCAACGAGCAGTACTTC.